This T cell receptor (beta chain) originates from a study of PD-1 blockade in classical Hodgkin lymphoma. Study-wide context: Nivolumab dosing for patients was 3 mg/kg, administered intravenously every 2 weeks. Study results and caveats: Differences between repertoires have undefined causes, possibly disease activity or prior therapy. CD4+ TCR diversity rose significantly by C4D1, and CD8+ TCR diversity did not.

This clone was recorded a few times. Its specificity is not known. Time point in this sample: cycle 4 day 1 (C4D1), after six to seven weeks of nivolumab. Brentuximab vedotin exposure varied among the patients, all of whom had relapsed after autologous stem cell transplantation. Generated by immunoSEQ multiplex PCR, the TCRdb table keeps only in-frame clones and is missing some. This table has about 94,000 clones, about 92% appearing once. The CDR3 totals 19 residues. In germline, CDR1 is MRHNA, CDR2 SNTAGT. V lost 2 bases to trimming and J lost 0 bases, with 17 bases between them. The sample here was peripheral blood mononuclear cells (PBMCs), taken before the fourth cycle of nivolumab. The receptor was derived from a human donor with classical Hodgkin lymphoma. V usage is TRBV6-4 and J usage is TRBJ2-6; D is uncertain. For the CDR3, the DNA is TGTGCCAGCAGTGACCCCCTGGCTTTTCACTTCTCTGGGGCCAACGTCCTGACTTTC. Translation gives CASSDPLAFHFSGANVLTF.